What follows is one TCR beta chain and its context. Its antigen is as yet unknown. Using immunoSEQ multiplex PCR, the repertoire was profiled, and TCRdb retains in-frame clones only, with some absent. This sample has some 300,000 clones, with around 79% found just once. This sample is drawn from a study of shared clonotypes between healthy human individuals. Background on the study: CD4 naive cells filled three plates per donor, CD4 memory three, CD8 naive two and CD8 memory one. Study outcomes and limitations: Relative to memory subsets, naive subsets generally showed larger estimated richness. Rarefaction indicated that sorted-subset sequencing remained incomplete although depth was large.

Nashville, Tennessee was home to all donors, each a Caucasian adult. The CDR3 length is 14 residues. The ends lost 5 bases at V and 11 bases at J; junction bases unmatched: 14. Germline V gene data show CDR1 as KGHSH and CDR2 as LQKENI. The chain recombines TRBV18 with TRBJ1-1; TRBD1 agrees at 7 bases. The clonotype was recovered from a man younger than 40 in good health. The sample was memory CD4+ T cells sorted from blood. The subset was: CD45RA-negative fraction. DNA for the CDR3: TGTGCCAGCTCAGTTGATGGACAGGCCGCAGGTGCTTTCTTT. Its translation: CASSVDGQAAGAFF.